These 6 T cell receptor beta chains originate from one sample sequenced in a study of cytomegalovirus exposure and HLA in healthy donors (TCRdb year 2017). The library was obtained by the immunoSEQ multiplex PCR assay. Drawn from immuneACCESS, this table holds only the in-frame rearrangements with V and J called that TCRdb kept. Clones are partly lost; checked studies trace under half to an unresolved V gene and leave the rest unexplained. This sample has about 120,000 clones in its table, and more than 75% of those were observed once. Jointly, the top ten make up 1.4% of the sample. Sample: PBMCs. The receptors come from a woman younger than 45 in good health and CMV-seropositive.

This clone has a count of ten or more. V usage is TRBV27 and J usage is TRBJ1-1; tentatively, D is TRBD1 (6 bases). The CDR3 totals 14 residues. Germline CDR1 MNHEY, CDR2 SMNVEV (reference sequence). Between the trimmed V and J ends, which lost 2 bases and 4 bases, there was a span of 11 bases. The CDR3 bases are TGTGCCAGCAGTTTAACCCGCAGGGGCACTGAAGCTTTCTTT. Translated, it gives CASSLTRRGTEAFF.

The rearrangement joins TRBV4-1 to TRBJ2-1; no clear D gene. The length of the CDR3 is 13 residues. V was clipped by 3 bases and J by 4 bases, with 7 bases between them. Per germline, CDR1 MGHRA and CDR2 YSYEKL. The CDR3 nucleotides are TGCGCCAGCAGCCATGCCCTATACAATGAGCAGTTCTTC. As protein: CASSHALYNEQFF.

The rearrangement links TRBV13 to TRBJ2-1; TRBD2 matches 7 bases. Germline values: CDR1 PRHDT, CDR2 FYEKMQ (reference sequence). V was pared by 6 bases and J by 9 bases, with 14 bases of the junction left unmatched. CDR3 length: 15 amino acids. The CDR3 region is CASSRSGLLLGEQFF. The CDR3 DNA reads TGTGCCAGCAGTCGTTCGGGACTACTCCTTGGTGAGCAGTTCTTC.

The rearrangement joins TRBV5-6 to TRBJ2-3; perhaps TRBD1 as D (5 bases). This CDR3 contains 13 residues. Germline values: CDR1 SGHDT, CDR2 YYEEEE. Trimming took 2 bases from V and 14 from J, leaving 18 bases between them. The CDR3 region is CASSLGAGPDLYF. CDR3 DNA sequence: TGTGCCAGCAGCTTAGGGGCAGGCCCCGATCTGTATTTT.

The chain is built from TRBV6-5 and TRBJ1-2; possible D gene TRBD1, 5 bases. Germline CDR1 reads MNHEY; CDR2 reads SVGAGI. CDR3 size: 15 residues. V dropped 5 bases and J dropped 4 bases, with 17 bases sitting between them. The chain's CDR3 is CASSPWGDGGYGYTF. DNA of the CDR3: TGTGCCAGCAGTCCGTGGGGGGATGGGGGCTATGGCTACACCTTC.

The rearrangement joins TRBV5-1 to TRBJ1-4; D is perhaps TRBD1 (5 bases). Trimming left V 2 bases short and J 2 bases short, with 7 bases between. The length of the CDR3 is 14 residues. CDR1 and CDR2 (germline): SGHRS, YFSETQ. CDR3 DNA: TGCGCCAGCAGCTTTGGGGGGACTAATGAAAAACTGTTTTTT. It translates to CASSFGGTNEKLFF.